The 20 T cell receptor beta chains below all came from one sample that was sequenced in a study of T cell repertoires in cytomegalovirus infection. TCRdb re-called the reads through MiXCR, storing one row per CDR3 protein. Counted here are 740,000 or so distinct CDR3 sequences, 35% to 40% occurring once; the ten biggest clones make up about 2.8%. Material: PBMCs. The origin of the receptors is a human donor in good health (CMV status not recorded). Some clones in this sample may be carry-over from other donors' samples.

The genes are TRBV28 and TRBJ2-1; TRBD2 agrees at 7 bases. The CDR3 covers 15 residues. Germline CDR1 MDHEN, CDR2 SYDVKM. The V and J ends lost 6 bases and 7 bases, in that order; junction bases with no gene match: 12. CDR3 loop: CASSRTRDYRNEQFF. The DNA of the CDR3 is TGTGCCAGCAGCCGGACTAGGGACTATCGGAATGAGCAGTTCTTC. Full variable domain (rest looked up from reference TRBV28 and TRBJ2-1): DVKVTQSSRYLVKRTGEKVFLECVQDMDHENMFWYRQDPGLGLRLIYFSYDVKMKEKGDIPEGYSVSREKKERFSLILESASTNQTSMYLCASSRTRDYRNEQFFGPGTRLTVL.

The rearrangement joins TRBV7-6 to TRBJ1-1; no clear D. Trimming removed 1 base from V and 7 bases from J, with 10 bases in between. Germline CDR1 SGHVS, CDR2 FNYEAQ. CDR3 size: 13 residues. Written as DNA, the CDR3 is TGTGCCAGCAGCTTAGAGGCTGTTGGTGAAGCTTTCTTT. Amino acid sequence: CASSLEAVGEAFF.

V and J are TRBV29-1 and TRBJ2-7; tentatively, D is TRBD1 or TRBD2 (5 bases each). CDR1 SQVTM and CDR2 ANQGSEA come from the germline V gene. V dropped 7 bases and J dropped 0 bases, with 19 bases sitting between them. The CDR3 loop spans 15 amino acids. CDR3 in DNA: TGCAGCGCCGCTCGTGGGCAGAGGGGCTCCTACGAGCAGTACTTC. Translating gives CSAARGQRGSYEQYF.

V and J are TRBV7-9 and TRBJ2-3; no clear D gene. Trimming left V 4 bases short and J 1 base short, with 15 bases between. This CDR3 contains 16 residues. CDR1 is SEHNR, CDR2 FQNEAQ, per germline (reference sequence). The CDR3 loop reads CASSSPRTERTDTQYF. The CDR3 nucleotides are TGTGCCAGCAGCTCCCCCCGGACGGAACGCACAGATACGCAGTATTTT.

Comments on this clonotype: The junction does not match germline at one end; this may be a read error. This chain joins TRBV7-3 and TRBJ1-1; TRBD1 aligns across 9 bases. The CDR3 length is 15 residues. Germline CDR1 is SGHTA and CDR2 is FQGTGA. CDR3 sequence reads: CASSAGTGWGTEDFF. CDR3 bases: TGTGCCAGCAGCGCCGGGACAGGGTGGGGCACTGAAGATTTCTTT.

This clonotype was seen repeatedly, ten times or more. This chain uses TRBV7-2 with TRBJ2-7; TRBD1 agrees at 7 bases. Germline V gene sequence: CDR1 SGHTA, CDR2 FQGNSA. The V gene end was trimmed by 5 bases and the J gene end by 0 bases; junction bases not matched to a gene: 7. The CDR3 extends over 15 amino acids. CDR3 protein: CASSPRDSYSYEQYF. CDR3 coding DNA: TGTGCCAGCAGCCCCCGGGACAGCTACTCCTACGAGCAGTACTTC.

This clonotype was observed many times. The CDR3 bases are TGTGCCAGCAGCGGAACTGTTACCGGGGAGCTGTTTTTT. Amino acid sequence: CASSGTVTGELFF. J is TRBJ2-2 and V is TRBV7-2; unclear D gene. Germline assignment: CDR1 SGHTA and CDR2 FQGNSA. Trimming stripped 5 bases from V and 5 bases from J, with 9 bases between. CDR3 size: 13 residues.

This clonotype has a handful of counts. The rearrangement uses TRBV19 and TRBJ2-7; 7 nucleotides align to TRBD1. This CDR3 is built from 14 residues. Germline CDR1 LNHDA, CDR2 SQIVND (reference sequence). The junction had 3 bases not matched to a gene; V was cut back by 2 bases and J by 2 bases. The CDR3 reads CASSIQRGPYEQYF. Written as DNA, the CDR3 is TGTGCCAGTAGTATACAAAGGGGGCCCTACGAGCAGTACTTC.

The chain employs TRBV28 and TRBJ2-2; TRBD2 matches at 8 bases. J gave up 3 bases and V 6 bases, and 6 bases lay outside the gene matches. Germline values: CDR1 MDHEN, CDR2 SYDVKM. The CDR3 has 15 residues. CDR3 amino acids: CASRTGGRYTGELFF. The CDR3 coding sequence is TGTGCCAGCAGAACTGGCGGGAGGTACACCGGGGAGCTGTTTTTT.

The rearrangement links TRBV6-1 to TRBJ2-2; D may match TRBD1 or TRBD2 (5 bases each). CDR1 and CDR2 from the germline V gene are MNHNS and SASEGT. V lost 10 bases and J 2 bases, leaving 17 bases between the germline ends. CDR3 length: 15 residues. CDR3 DNA: TGTGCCAACCCGCGGGTAGGGGTTAACACCGGGGAGCTGTTTTTT. Protein product: CANPRVGVNTGELFF.

There are a few counts of this clonotype. J is TRBJ2-7 and V is TRBV3-1; no clear D gene. The CDR3 sequence is 13 residues long. V dropped 0 bases and J dropped 1 base, with 4 bases sitting between them. Germline values: CDR1 LGHDT, CDR2 YNNKEL (reference sequence). In DNA, the CDR3 is TGTGCCAGCAGCCAAGAACTTTCCTACGAGCAGTACTTC. This sequence encodes CASSQELSYEQYF.

In regard to this clonotype: This may be a read error, as it is one base from a much larger clone. The chain employs TRBV7-8 and TRBJ1-3, with D possibly matching TRBD1 (5 bases). The CDR3 sequence is 15 residues long. Germline loops: CDR1 SGHVS, CDR2 FQNEAQ. This CDR3 reads CASSVAGVSGNTIYF. For the CDR3, the DNA is TGTGCCAGCAGCGTAGCGGGGGTCTCTGGAAACACCATATATTTT.

The chain employs TRBV19 and TRBJ2-5; TRBD2 agrees at 15 bases. Losses at the gene ends were 1 base for V and 4 bases for J; bases not matched to a gene: 7. This CDR3 spans 18 amino acids. Germline lookup yields CDR1 LNHDA and CDR2 SQIVND (reference sequence). The CDR3 protein is CASSIAGLAGGPRETQYF. CDR3 nucleotides: TGTGCCAGTAGTATAGCCGGACTAGCGGGAGGGCCCAGAGAGACCCAGTACTTC.

The V call is TRBV4-2, the J call TRBJ2-1; TRBD2 aligns across 7 bases. With V trimmed by 1 base and J by 1 base, 13 bases remained unmatched. The CDR3 consists of 19 residues. From germline, CDR1 is LGHNA and CDR2 YNFKEQ. CDR3 nucleotide sequence: TGTGCCAGCAGCCAAGTAGCAGGTCGTACTAGCGTATCCTACAATGAGCAGTTCTTC. Protein product: CASSQVAGRTSVSYNEQFF.

The chain has TRBV20-1 and TRBJ1-1; D uncertain. Trimming removed 0 bases at V and 6 bases at J, with 5 bases between. There are 11 residues in the CDR3. CDR1 DFQATT and CDR2 SNEGSKA come from the germline V gene (reference sequence). In nucleotides, the CDR3 is TGCAGTGCTAGAGATTGGGCTGAAGCTTTCTTT. This sequence encodes CSARDWAEAFF.

The chain combines TRBV12-3 or TRBV12-4 with TRBJ1-2, with TRBD1 identical over 7 bases. The junction had 16 bases not matched to a gene; V was cut back by 7 bases and J by 8 bases. CDR3 length equals 15 residues. The CDR3 DNA is TGTGCCAGCACCCCCCCGGGACAGTCGATTGCGGGCTACACCTTC. This codes for CASTPPGQSIAGYTF.

This chain links TRBV29-1 with TRBJ1-1; 9 bases agree with TRBD1. Germline-derived CDR1 and CDR2 are SQVTM and ANQGSEA. The CDR3 sequence is 13 residues long. The V and J ends lost 7 bases and 4 bases, in that order; junction bases with no gene match: 7. The CDR3 region is CSARQGGTTEAFF. In nucleotides, the CDR3 is TGCAGCGCCCGACAGGGGGGGACCACTGAAGCTTTCTTT.

This clonotype was picked up a small number of times. V usage is TRBV28 and J usage is TRBJ2-4; perhaps TRBD2 as D (5 bases). CDR1 and CDR2 (germline): MDHEN, SYDVKM. With 5 bases removed from V and 3 bases from J, the gap between germline ends came to 14 bases. This CDR3 has 15 residues. The CDR3, as DNA: TGTGCCAGCAGTGAGCTCGGGGTTGGCAAAAACATTCAGTACTTC. Translating it yields CASSELGVGKNIQYF.

About this clonotype: A read error may explain this, as a much larger clone is one base away. V and J are TRBV7-2 and TRBJ2-7; tentatively, D is TRBD1 or TRBD2 (5 bases each). CDR3 size: 15 residues. Germline V gene lookup returns CDR1 SGHTA and CDR2 FQGNSA. The CDR3 region is CASSPPPDTPREPYF. CDR3 coding DNA: TGTGCCAGCAGCCCCCCCCCGGACACCCCAAGGGAGCCGTACTTC. Complete variable domain (other parts from reference TRBV7-2 and TRBJ2-7): GAGVSQSPSNKVTEKGKDVELRCDPISGHTALYWYRQSLGQGLEFLIYFQGNSAPDKSGLPSDRFSAERTGGSVSTLTIQRTQQEDSAVYLCASSPPPDTPREPYFGPGTRLTVT.

The chain links TRBV7-4 to TRBJ1-5; TRBD1 might be the D (5 bases). CDR1 SGHVT and CDR2 SQSDAQ come from the germline V gene. The CDR3 spans 16 residues. Trimming removed 1 base from V and 0 bases from J, with 10 bases in between. CDR3 residues: CASSLGGEDSNQPQHF. The CDR3 nucleotides read TGTGCCAGCAGCTTAGGGGGGGAAGATAGCAATCAGCCCCAGCATTTT.